This T cell receptor beta chain is drawn from a study of blood T cell repertoires in COVID-19. Study as a whole: T cells, B-cell-depleted T cells, or PBMCs provided the cDNA or gDNA that served as material.

How the authors handled the data: Reference gene primer amplification yielded estimated nucleated cell counts. The method was immunoSEQ multiplex PCR; TCRdb's version includes in-frame clones alone and lacks a portion of them. V and J calls and clone size come straight from that table; D and trimming were deduced from the DNA. The table shows approximately 390,000 clones, with more than 75% occurring only once. J lost 0 bases, V lost 6 bases, and 8 bases had no gene match. Germline assignment: CDR1 LNHDA and CDR2 SQIVND (reference sequence). This CDR3 has 16 residues. The receptor was isolated from a woman aged 55-70 years with COVID-19, enrolled during active disease. The chain is built from TRBV19 and TRBJ1-3, with 7 bases lining up with TRBD1. The sequencing input was peripheral blood. The CDR3 nucleotides are TGTGCCAGTAGCCTCCGGACAGGACCCTCTGGAAACACCATATATTTT. Translating gives CASSLRTGPSGNTIYF.